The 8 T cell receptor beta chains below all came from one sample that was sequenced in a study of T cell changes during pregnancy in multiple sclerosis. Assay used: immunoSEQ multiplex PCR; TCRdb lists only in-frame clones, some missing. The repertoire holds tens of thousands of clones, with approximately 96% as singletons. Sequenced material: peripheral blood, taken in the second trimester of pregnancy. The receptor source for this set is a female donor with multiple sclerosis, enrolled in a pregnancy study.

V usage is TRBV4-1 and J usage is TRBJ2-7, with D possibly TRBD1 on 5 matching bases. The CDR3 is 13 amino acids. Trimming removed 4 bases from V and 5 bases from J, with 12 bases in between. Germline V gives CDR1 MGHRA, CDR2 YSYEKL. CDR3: CASSLRQGDEQYF. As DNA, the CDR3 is TGCGCCAGCAGCCTTCGGCAAGGGGACGAGCAGTACTTC.

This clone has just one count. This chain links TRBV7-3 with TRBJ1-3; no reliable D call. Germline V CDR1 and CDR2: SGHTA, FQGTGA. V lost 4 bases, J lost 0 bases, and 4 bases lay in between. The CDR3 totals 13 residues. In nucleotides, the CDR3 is TGTGCCAGCAGCTCTTCCTCTGGAAACACCATATATTTT. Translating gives CASSSSSGNTIYF.

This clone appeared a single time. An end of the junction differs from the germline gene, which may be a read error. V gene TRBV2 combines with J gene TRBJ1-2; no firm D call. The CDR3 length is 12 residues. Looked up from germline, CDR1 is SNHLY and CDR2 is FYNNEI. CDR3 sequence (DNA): TGTGCCAGCTTTAGGATAGGACTACACCAGTCCTTC. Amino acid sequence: CASFRIGLHQSF.

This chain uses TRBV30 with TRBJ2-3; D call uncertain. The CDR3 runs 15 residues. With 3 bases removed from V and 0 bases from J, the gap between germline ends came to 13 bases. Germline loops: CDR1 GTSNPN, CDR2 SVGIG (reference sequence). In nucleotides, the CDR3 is TGTGCCTGGAGCGCACACATCGCTAGCACAGATACGCAGTATTTT. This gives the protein CAWSAHIASTDTQYF.

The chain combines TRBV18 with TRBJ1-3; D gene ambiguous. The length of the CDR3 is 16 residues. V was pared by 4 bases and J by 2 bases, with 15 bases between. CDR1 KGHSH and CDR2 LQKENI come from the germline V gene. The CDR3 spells CASSQNRDFTGNTIYF. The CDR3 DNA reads TGTGCCAGCTCACAAAACCGGGATTTTACTGGAAACACCATATATTTT.

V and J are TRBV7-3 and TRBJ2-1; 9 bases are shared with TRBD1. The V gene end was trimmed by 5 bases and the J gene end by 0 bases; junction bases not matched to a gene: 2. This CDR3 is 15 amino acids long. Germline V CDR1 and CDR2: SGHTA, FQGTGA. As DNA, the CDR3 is TGTGCCAGCAGCCCGGACAGGGGCTCCTACAATGAGCAGTTCTTC. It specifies CASSPDRGSYNEQFF.

In nucleotides, the CDR3 is TGTGCCAGCAGGTACATGGCCGGGACAGGGTCCAATGAGCAGTTCTTC. Protein: CASRYMAGTGSNEQFF. The chain joins TRBV6-5 to TRBJ2-1; TRBD1 aligns across 9 bases. Germline assignment: CDR1 MNHEY and CDR2 SVGAGI. CDR3 size: 16 residues. Trimming at V came to 6 bases and at J to 6 bases, leaving 12 bases not matched to a gene.

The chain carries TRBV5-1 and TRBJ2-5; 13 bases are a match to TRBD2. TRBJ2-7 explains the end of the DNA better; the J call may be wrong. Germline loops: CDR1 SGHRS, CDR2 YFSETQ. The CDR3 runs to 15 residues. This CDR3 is CASSWTSGGTYEQYF. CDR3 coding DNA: TGCGCCAGCAGCTGGACTAGCGGGGGAACGTACGAGCAGTACTTC.